The present entry profiles one T cell receptor beta chain with its context. Its antigen is as yet unknown. The data were produced by immunoSEQ multiplex PCR, yet TCRdb's version contains in-frame clones alone and is incomplete. The repertoire includes about 58,000 clones, approximately 88% of them detected once, and roughly 3.7% sits in the top ten. The data were obtained in a study of OX40 agonist ivuxolimab in advanced cancers. Across the study: Patients were dosed intravenously with ivuxolimab at 0.01 to 10 mg/kg every 2 weeks. There were three patients with partial responses, one having hepatocellular carcinoma and two cutaneous melanoma.

The study, taken as a whole, reports: Some of the lowest clonal expansion was seen in partial responders at 0.1-3.0 mg/kg. Within 6 weeks, CD4+ and CD8+ blood T cells expanded clonally at 0.1 to 3.0 mg/kg.

This CDR3 spans 15 amino acids. Unmatched junction bases numbered 11, after V lost 2 bases and J lost 10 bases. CDR1 SNHLY and CDR2 FYNNEI come from the germline V gene. The V and J genes are TRBV2 and TRBJ2-1; 7 bases line up with TRBD2. The sample was CD4+ or CD8+ T cells sorted from blood, taken in a trial of the OX40 agonist ivuxolimab. The TCR sequence derives from an adult with an advanced solid tumor such as melanoma, head and neck, liver or kidney cancer. In nucleotides, the CDR3 is TGTGCCAGCAGTGAATGGTCTGGCGGGAGCGGGGAGCAGTTCTTC. Amino acids: CASSEWSGGSGEQFF.